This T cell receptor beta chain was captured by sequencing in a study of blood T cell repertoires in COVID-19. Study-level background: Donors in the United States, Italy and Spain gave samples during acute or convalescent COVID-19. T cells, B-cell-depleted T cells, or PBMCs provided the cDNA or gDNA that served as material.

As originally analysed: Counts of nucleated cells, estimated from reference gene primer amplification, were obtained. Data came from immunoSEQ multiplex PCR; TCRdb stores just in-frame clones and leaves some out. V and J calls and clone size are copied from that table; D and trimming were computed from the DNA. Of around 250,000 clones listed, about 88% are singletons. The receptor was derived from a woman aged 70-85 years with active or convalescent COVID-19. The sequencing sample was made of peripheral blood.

For the CDR3, the DNA is TGTGCCAGCAGTGTCACAGGGGGCCTTGGGAATGAGCAGTTCTTC. Translated, it gives CASSVTGGLGNEQFF. The genes are TRBV27 and TRBJ2-1; 9 nucleotides agree with TRBD1. Germline values: CDR1 MNHEY, CDR2 SMNVEV (reference sequence). The CDR3 is 15 residues long. V shed 5 bases, J shed 7 bases, and the junction held 9 bases outside the gene matches.